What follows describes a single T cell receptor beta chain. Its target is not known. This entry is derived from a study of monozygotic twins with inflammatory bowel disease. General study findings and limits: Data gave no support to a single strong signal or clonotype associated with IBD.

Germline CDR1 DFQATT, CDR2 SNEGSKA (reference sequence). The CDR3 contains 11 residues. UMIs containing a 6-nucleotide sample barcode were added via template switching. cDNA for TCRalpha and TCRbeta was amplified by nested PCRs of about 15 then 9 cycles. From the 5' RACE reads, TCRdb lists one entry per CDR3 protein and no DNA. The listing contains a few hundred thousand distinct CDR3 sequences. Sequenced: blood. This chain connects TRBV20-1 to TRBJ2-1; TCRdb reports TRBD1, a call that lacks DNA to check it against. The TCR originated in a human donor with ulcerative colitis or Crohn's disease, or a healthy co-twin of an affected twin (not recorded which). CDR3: CSARRGREQFF.